A selection of T cell receptor beta chains follows, all from one sample in a study of shared clonotypes between healthy human individuals. Data came from immunoSEQ multiplex PCR; TCRdb stores just in-frame clones and leaves some out. This table has 550,000 to 600,000 clones, roughly 72% appearing once. Sequenced material: PBMCs. The receptors derive from a middle-aged woman in good health. Some clones in this sample may be carry-over from other donors' samples. The conserved cysteine and the conserved F or W are not part of the CDR3 here.

J gene: TRBJ2-7; CDR3 length: 13; V gene: TRBV4-1; CDR3 protein: ASSQVVTDPYEQY
J gene: TRBJ2-5; CDR3 length: 14; V gene: TRBV5-4; CDR3 protein: ASSLAGGRARETQY
J gene: TRBJ1-2; CDR3 length: 12; V gene: TRBV28; CDR3 protein: ASSSTGGSYGYT
J gene: TRBJ2-7; CDR3 length: 15; V gene: TRBV5-1; CDR3 protein: ASSSTLGGGSAYEQY
J gene: TRBJ1-1; CDR3 length: 12; V gene: TRBV9; CDR3 protein: ASSDGAANTEAF
J gene: TRBJ2-5; CDR3 length: 11; V gene: TRBV5-4; CDR3 protein: ASSPSNQETQY
J gene: TRBJ2-1; CDR3 length: 12; V gene: TRBV1; CDR3 protein: TSSRPRLAEEQF
J gene: TRBJ2-3; CDR3 length: 17; V gene: TRBV5-8; CDR3 protein: ASSSGLAHKKHRTDTQY
J gene: TRBJ1-4; CDR3 length: 15; V gene: TRBV19; CDR3 protein: ASSPGNRPTANEKLF
J gene: TRBJ2-1; CDR3 length: 12; V gene: TRBV6-4; CDR3 protein: ASSVAGEFNEQF
J gene: TRBJ2-7; CDR3 length: 13; V gene: TRBV21-1; CDR3 protein: ASTPGWRGAIEQY
J gene: TRBJ1-1; CDR3 length: 13; V gene: TRBV7-2; CDR3 protein: ASSFSSGDPRGAF
J gene: TRBJ1-6; CDR3 length: 14; V gene: TRBV18; CDR3 protein: ASSPETRSYNSPLH
J gene: TRBJ2-7; CDR3 length: 13; V gene: TRBV7-9; CDR3 protein: ASSQTLAGGYEQY
J gene: TRBJ2-7; CDR3 length: 12; V gene: TRBV9; CDR3 protein: ASSVSPTVYEQY
J gene: TRBJ2-1; CDR3 length: 15; V gene: TRBV28; CDR3 protein: ASNPQGWERGHNEQF
J gene: TRBJ2-2; CDR3 length: 14; V gene: TRBV19; CDR3 protein: ASSRLAGAHTGELF
J gene: TRBJ2-4; CDR3 length: 15; V gene: TRBV7-9; CDR3 protein: ASSPRGGSGSGNIQY
J gene: TRBJ2-3; CDR3 length: 15; V gene: TRBV5-1; CDR3 protein: ASSLDWTGTSTDTQY
J gene: .; CDR3 length: 11; V gene: TRBV29-1; CDR3 protein: SVEGPGDYEQY
J gene: TRBJ1-4; CDR3 length: 15; V gene: TRBV28; CDR3 protein: ASRPFYSTGFSEKLF
J gene: TRBJ2-3; CDR3 length: 12; V gene: TRBV4-2; CDR3 protein: ASSRPLGGDTQY
J gene: TRBJ2-7; CDR3 length: 10; V gene: TRBV5-5; CDR3 protein: ASSLRGYEQY
J gene: TRBJ2-1; CDR3 length: 9; V gene: TRBV2; CDR3 protein: ASSVDNEQF
J gene: TRBJ2-1; CDR3 length: 11; V gene: TRBV5-1; CDR3 protein: ASSQDQYNEQF
J gene: TRBJ2-7; CDR3 length: 15; V gene: TRBV5-1; CDR3 protein: ASSLAGLAESSYEQY
J gene: TRBJ2-5; CDR3 length: 11; V gene: TRBV28; CDR3 protein: ASSLAQVETQY
J gene: TRBJ2-3; CDR3 length: 12; V gene: TRBV7-3; CDR3 protein: ASSKTSGTDTQY
J gene: TRBJ2-7; CDR3 length: 9; V gene: TRBV28; CDR3 protein: ASRQAYEQY
J gene: TRBJ2-1; CDR3 length: 13; V gene: TRBV27; CDR3 protein: AISPGDGSYNEQF
J gene: TRBJ2-1; CDR3 length: 12; V gene: TRBV5-1; CDR3 protein: ASSFSRLANEQF